The next 7 T cell receptor beta chains were all read from a single sample in a study of cytomegalovirus exposure and HLA in healthy donors. In the PCR, 60 Vbeta and 13 Jbeta primers were used. TCRdb's table, derived via immunoSEQ multiplex PCR, lists solely in-frame clones and lacks some. The data contain 150,000 to 200,000 clones, 80% of them singletons. Sequencing used PBMCs. The receptors were sampled from a woman in her forties in good health and CMV-seronegative.

V is TRBV7-2 and J is TRBJ2-1, with TRBD2 as a possible D gene (6 bases). This CDR3 is built from 14 residues. The germline CDR1 and CDR2 sequences are SGHTA and FQGNSA. The V end was cut by 5 bases, the J end by 9 bases, with 17 bases between. CDR3 residues: CASSKDGGLFEQFF. The DNA of the CDR3 is TGTGCCAGCAGCAAGGACGGAGGGCTTTTTGAGCAGTTCTTC.

This chain joins TRBV4-3 and TRBJ2-1, with D maybe TRBD2 (6 bases). CDR3 size: 13 residues. V dropped 1 base and J dropped 8 bases, with 9 bases sitting between them. Per germline, CDR1 LGHNA and CDR2 YSLEER. The CDR3 nucleotides read TGCGCCAGCAGCCAAGTAGGAGGGGATGAGCAGTTCTTC. It codes for CASSQVGGDEQFF.

The rearrangement uses TRBV5-3 and TRBJ2-7; D is ambiguous. TRBV5-3 is an ORF, with its function uncertain. The CDR3 runs 15 residues. Trimming left V 6 bases short and J 7 bases short, with 23 bases between. The CDR3 spells CARIEVRSWVWEQYF. The DNA of the CDR3 is TGTGCCAGAATCGAAGTGCGGTCCTGGGTTTGGGAGCAGTACTTC.

The gene calls are TRBV19 and TRBJ2-5; a weak D match, TRBD2 (6 bases). V was shortened by 6 bases and J by 4 bases, with 15 bases between the two germline ends. The CDR3 runs 14 residues. The germline gives CDR1 LNHDA, CDR2 SQIVND (reference sequence). The CDR3 sequence is CASSAPTRGETQYF. DNA for the CDR3: TGTGCCAGTAGCGCCCCGACTAGAGGAGAGACCCAGTACTTC.

The chain recombines TRBV11-2 with TRBJ2-7; D ambiguous. The CDR3 extends over 14 amino acids. V shed 1 base and J shed 2 bases, with 9 bases lying between them. Germline V lookup: CDR1 SGHAT, CDR2 FQNNGV. CDR3: CASSLVSLPYEQYF. The CDR3 DNA reads TGTGCCAGCAGCTTAGTCTCCCTCCCCTACGAGCAGTACTTC.

This chain connects TRBV9 to TRBJ2-3; no reliable D call. The V end lost 1 base, the J end lost 0 bases, and 15 bases lay between the germline ends. This CDR3 is 17 amino acids long. Germline V CDR1 and CDR2: SGDLS, YYNGEE. CDR3 nucleotides: TGTGCCAGCAGCGTAAGTACAAACCCCACGAGCACAGATACGCAGTATTTT. Protein sequence: CASSVSTNPTSTDTQYF. The entire variable domain, with the rest obtained from reference TRBV9 and TRBJ2-3, is as follows: DSGVTQTPKHLITATGQRVTLRCSPRSGDLSVYWYQQSLDQGLQFLIQYYNGEERAKGNILERFSAQQFPDLHSELNLSSLELGDSALYFCASSVSTNPTSTDTQYFGPGTRLTVL.

The chain employs TRBV7-2 and TRBJ2-1; possibly TRBD1 for D (6 bases). The CDR3 runs to 15 residues. Looked up from germline, CDR1 is SGHTA and CDR2 is FQGNSA. V lost 5 bases and J 8 bases, leaving 19 bases between the germline ends. CDR3 sequence reads: CASSQGHLGIYEQFF. CDR3 sequence (DNA): TGTGCCAGCAGCCAGGGACACCTGGGAATCTATGAGCAGTTCTTC. The full variable domain, rest sourced from reference TRBV7-2 and TRBJ2-1, is GAGVSQSPSNKVTEKGKDVELRCDPISGHTALYWYRQSLGQGLEFLIYFQGNSAPDKSGLPSDRFSAERTGGSVSTLTIQRTQQEDSAVYLCASSQGHLGIYEQFFGPGTRLTVL.